This entry lists 26 T cell receptor beta chains sequenced from one sample in a study of cytomegalovirus exposure and HLA in healthy donors. PCR used 60 Vbeta primers and 13 Jbeta primers. Produced via immunoSEQ multiplex PCR; TCRdb's table is partial and in-frame only. The repertoire has roughly 110,000 clones, 73% of them found once; the top ten carry 7.8%. The specimen sequenced was PBMCs. All receptors derive from a man aged 25 to 45 in good health and CMV-seronegative.

V and J are TRBV6-1 and TRBJ2-5; D might be TRBD2 (5 bases). Trimming removed 3 bases from V and 5 bases from J, with 13 bases in between. From germline, CDR1 is MNHNS and CDR2 SASEGT. The CDR3 length is 14 residues. CDR3 protein: CASSEVPSRETQYF. The CDR3 DNA is TGTGCCAGCAGTGAGGTGCCTAGCAGGGAGACCCAGTACTTC.

The rearrangement uses TRBV7-9 and TRBJ1-1, with TRBD1 identical over 7 bases. The junction had 6 bases not matched to a gene; V was cut back by 8 bases and J by 0 bases. The length of the CDR3 is 14 residues. CDR1 and CDR2 (germline): SEHNR, FQNEAQ (reference sequence). The CDR3 DNA sequence: TGTGCCAGCGGGTTAGACAGGGTGAACACTGAAGCTTTCTTT. It specifies CASGLDRVNTEAFF.

The CDR3 DNA reads as TGTGCCAGTAGTATCGGGCAGGGGGACGACGAGCAGTACTTC. Amino acid sequence: CASSIGQGDDEQYF. V usage is TRBV19 and J usage is TRBJ2-7; 7 bases are shared with TRBD1. CDR1 is LNHDA and CDR2 is SQIVND in the germline V gene (reference sequence). J was trimmed by 5 bases and V by 3 bases; bases with no gene match: 7. The CDR3 sequence is 14 residues long.

V usage is TRBV7-9 and J usage is TRBJ2-7; 9 bases agree with TRBD1. This CDR3 has 14 amino acids. V was pared by 5 bases and J by 1 base, with 3 bases of the junction left unmatched. The germline CDR1 and CDR2 sequences are SEHNR and FQNEAQ (reference sequence). For the CDR3, the DNA is TGTGCCAGCAGCCGGGACAGGGCGTCCTACGAGCAGTACTTC. Its protein product is CASSRDRASYEQYF.

The V gene is TRBV30, the J gene TRBJ2-2; 7 positions agree with TRBD1. This CDR3 spans 13 amino acids. Trimming took 5 bases from V and 6 from J; bases not matched to a gene: 6. The germline V gene encodes CDR1 GTSNPN and CDR2 SVGIG (reference sequence). The CDR3 here is CAWALGGSGELFF. DNA for the CDR3: TGTGCCTGGGCGCTAGGGGGCTCCGGGGAGCTGTTTTTT.

The chain recombines TRBV19 with TRBJ1-6; D is undetermined. The germline CDR1 and CDR2 sequences are LNHDA and SQIVND (reference sequence). The CDR3 contains 16 residues. Trimming took off 1 base at V and 14 bases at J, with 21 bases between the two ends. CDR3 in amino acids: CASSIVAVAPLASLHF. The CDR3 DNA is TGTGCCAGTAGTATAGTGGCGGTGGCCCCTCTAGCGTCCCTCCACTTT.

V is TRBV28 and J is TRBJ1-6; TRBD1 matches at 9 bases. This CDR3 has 17 residues. The germline gives CDR1 MDHEN, CDR2 SYDVKM. With 6 bases clipped from V and 9 bases from J, the junction kept 15 bases outside the gene matches. CDR3: CASSGTGLEWVISPLHF. In nucleotides, the CDR3 is TGTGCCAGCAGCGGGACAGGGTTAGAGTGGGTTATTTCACCCCTCCACTTT.

V gene TRBV11-2 combines with J gene TRBJ2-7; 9 bases map to TRBD2. Germline-derived CDR1 and CDR2 are SGHAT and FQNNGV. After removal of 7 bases from V and 0 bases from J, the junction contained 7 bases not matched to a gene. CDR3 length: 15 residues. The CDR3 DNA is TGTGCCAGCACCGGAGCGGGGGGAAGCTCCTACGAGCAGTACTTC. It encodes CASTGAGGSSYEQYF.

This clone was seen only a few times. The same CDR3 arises from other DNA sequences in this sample as well. The chain uses TRBV5-4 and TRBJ2-3; weak D call: TRBD2 (5 bases). The CDR3 is 13 amino acids. Trimming removed 0 bases at V and 5 bases at J, with 7 bases between. Per germline, CDR1 SGHNT and CDR2 YYREEE (reference sequence). CDR3 loop: CASSLAGGDTQYF. In nucleotides, the CDR3 is TGTGCCAGCAGCTTGGCCGGAGGAGATACGCAGTATTTT.

As concerns this clone: One junction end disagrees with the germline gene, perhaps due to a read error. V usage is TRBV7-9 and J usage is TRBJ2-7; the D is unclear. The length of the CDR3 is 13 residues. CDR1 and CDR2 (germline): SEHNR, FQNEAQ (reference sequence). The CDR3 reads CSSRTGEDYEQYF. The CDR3 DNA reads TGTTCCAGCAGAACTGGAGAGGACTACGAGCAGTACTTC.

The J gene is TRBJ2-7, the V gene TRBV7-9; a weak D match, TRBD1 (6 bases). CDR3 size: 16 residues. Trimming took 2 bases from V and 2 from J, leaving 16 bases between them. The germline gives CDR1 SEHNR, CDR2 FQNEAQ (reference sequence). CDR3: CASSLRSGAGAYEQYF. CDR3 in DNA: TGTGCCAGCAGCTTAAGATCAGGGGCAGGGGCCTACGAGCAGTACTTC.

V usage is TRBV5-5 and J usage is TRBJ1-4, with TRBD1 as a possible D gene (5 bases). This CDR3 comprises 15 residues. The V end was cut by 3 bases, the J end by 0 bases, with 9 bases between. The V gene's germline CDR1 is SGHKS and CDR2 YYEKEE (reference sequence). The CDR3 spells CASSSLTATNEKLFF. The DNA for the CDR3 is TGTGCCAGCAGCTCCCTGACAGCAACTAATGAAAAACTGTTTTTT.

This clone has only one observation. This chain connects TRBV7-3 to TRBJ2-1; D is perhaps TRBD1 (6 bases). Trimming removed 5 bases at V and 8 bases at J, with 13 bases between. CDR1 is SGHTA, CDR2 FQGTGA, per germline. The CDR3 covers 13 residues. DNA for the CDR3: TGTGCCAGCAGCCGGAACCACAGGGATGAGCAGTTCTTC. It translates to CASSRNHRDEQFF.

This sequence joins TRBV2 and TRBJ1-1; 7 nucleotides line up with TRBD1. Trimming removed 8 bases from V and 4 bases from J; junction bases left unmatched: 7. The CDR3 is 13 amino acids. Germline CDR1 is SNHLY and CDR2 is FYNNEI. The DNA of the CDR3 is TGTGCCAGCGGTAGGGGGCGAGGCACTGAAGCTTTCTTT. Translation: CASGRGRGTEAFF. Full variable domain (remainder filled in from reference TRBV2 and TRBJ1-1): EPEVTQTPSHQVTQMGQEVILRCVPISNHLYFYWYRQILGQKVEFLVSFYNNEISEKSEIFDDQFSVERPDGSNFTLKIRSTKLEDSAMYFCASGRGRGTEAFFGQGTRLTVV.

The chain links TRBV7-9 to TRBJ2-5, with TRBD1 matching over 9 bases. The J call is uncertain, as TRBJ2-7 better fits the DNA end. CDR1 and CDR2 (germline): SEHNR, FQNEAQ (reference sequence). The CDR3 has 12 amino acids. CDR3 loop: CASGTGYYEQYF. CDR3 coding DNA: TGTGCCAGCGGGACAGGGTACTACGAGCAGTACTTC.

This clone was counted a few times. V gene TRBV6-6 combines with J gene TRBJ1-1; 7 positions match TRBD1. The CDR3 has 15 residues. Germline V lookup: CDR1 MNHNY, CDR2 SVGAGI (reference sequence). V shed 6 bases, J shed 2 bases, and the junction held 9 bases outside the gene matches. CDR3 nucleotides: TGTGCCAGCAGGGCAGGGGGGACGGGAAACACTGAAGCTTTCTTT. Its translation is CASRAGGTGNTEAFF.

This clone has just a few counts. The chain uses TRBV7-3 and TRBJ1-2; the match to TRBD1 covers 11 bases. V gave up 5 bases and J gave up 3 bases; unmatched junction bases: 14. The germline CDR1 and CDR2 sequences are SGHTA and FQGTGA. The CDR3 contains 18 residues. The CDR3 protein is CASSPQTVGTGGHYGYTF. CDR3 DNA sequence: TGTGCCAGCAGCCCACAAACCGTAGGGACAGGGGGGCACTATGGCTACACCTTC.

This chain links TRBV27 with TRBJ2-4, with D perhaps matching TRBD2 (5 bases). With 4 bases removed from V and 5 bases from J, the gap between germline ends came to 15 bases. The CDR3 spans 15 residues. The germline V gene has CDR1 MNHEY and CDR2 SMNVEV (reference sequence). The chain's CDR3 is CASSSRVGEQNIQYF. In nucleotides, the CDR3 is TGTGCCAGCAGTTCCCGGGTCGGGGAGCAAAACATTCAGTACTTC.

The V and J genes are TRBV6-6 and TRBJ1-2; D gene ambiguous. This CDR3 is 12 amino acids long. From germline, CDR1 is MNHNY and CDR2 SVGAGI (reference sequence). Between the trimmed V and J ends, which lost 2 bases and 4 bases, there was a span of 5 bases. CDR3 protein: CASSYPSYGYTF. DNA of the CDR3: TGTGCCAGCAGTTACCCGAGCTATGGCTACACCTTC.

The genes are TRBV2 and TRBJ2-5, with D possibly matching TRBD2 (5 bases). The J call may not be correct, given that the DNA end is closer to TRBJ2-7. The CDR3 covers 12 residues. Germline V gene data show CDR1 as SNHLY and CDR2 as FYNNEI. CDR3 DNA sequence: TGTGCCAGCCGGGGTGAGGGAAACGAGCAGTACTTC. Translating gives CASRGEGNEQYF.

As concerns this clone: An end of the junction does not agree with germline; a read error may underlie this. The chain carries TRBV7-3 and TRBJ2-1, with 7 bases that match TRBD1. The CDR3 has 14 residues. The germline gives CDR1 SGHTA, CDR2 FQGTGA. CDR3: CASSLTLTGAGLVF. The CDR3 coding sequence is TGTGCCAGCAGCTTAACGTTAACAGGGGCGGGCTTGGTCTTC.

The genes are TRBV11-3 and TRBJ2-3; no clear D gene. The V and J ends lost 5 bases and 5 bases respectively, with 20 bases between them. Germline V gene sequence: CDR1 SGHNT, CDR2 YENEEA. CDR3 size: 16 residues. The CDR3 DNA follows: TGTGCCAGCAGCCCTGGTATACAGAGAAAAAAAGATACGCAGTATTTT. As protein: CASSPGIQRKKDTQYF.

The chain recombines TRBV6-1 with TRBJ2-3; 7 bases are shared with TRBD2. CDR3 length equals 13 residues. Unmatched junction bases numbered 1, after V lost 6 bases and J lost 1 base. Germline V lookup: CDR1 MNHNS, CDR2 SASEGT. The CDR3 bases are TGTGCCAGCAGAACTAGCGGCACAGATACGCAGTATTTT. This translates into CASRTSGTDTQYF.

V gene TRBV25-1 combines with J gene TRBJ1-2; TRBD1 aligns across 10 bases. CDR1 and CDR2 (germline): MGHDK, SYGVNS. The CDR3 is 13 residues long. V lost 6 bases to trimming and J lost 6 bases; unmatched junction nucleotides: 4. The CDR3 reads CASRDRGTDGYTF. In nucleotides, the CDR3 is TGTGCCAGCAGGGACAGGGGGACAGATGGCTACACCTTC.

V usage is TRBV27 and J usage is TRBJ1-2; weak D call: TRBD1 (6 bases). V lost 4 bases, J lost 2 bases, and 8 bases lay in between. Germline V gene lookup returns CDR1 MNHEY and CDR2 SMNVEV (reference sequence). This CDR3 region has 13 residues. The CDR3 protein is CASSYRANYGYTF. The CDR3 DNA is TGTGCCAGCAGTTACAGGGCCAACTATGGCTACACCTTC.

The rearrangement links TRBV7-9 to TRBJ1-1, with 9 bases fitting TRBD1. The J segment lost 7 bases and the V segment lost 5 bases, leaving 5 bases of the junction unmatched. This CDR3 has 13 amino acids. Germline V CDR1 and CDR2: SEHNR, FQNEAQ (reference sequence). CDR3: CASSLETGGEAFF. CDR3 nucleotides: TGTGCCAGCAGCCTCGAGACAGGGGGTGAAGCTTTCTTT.